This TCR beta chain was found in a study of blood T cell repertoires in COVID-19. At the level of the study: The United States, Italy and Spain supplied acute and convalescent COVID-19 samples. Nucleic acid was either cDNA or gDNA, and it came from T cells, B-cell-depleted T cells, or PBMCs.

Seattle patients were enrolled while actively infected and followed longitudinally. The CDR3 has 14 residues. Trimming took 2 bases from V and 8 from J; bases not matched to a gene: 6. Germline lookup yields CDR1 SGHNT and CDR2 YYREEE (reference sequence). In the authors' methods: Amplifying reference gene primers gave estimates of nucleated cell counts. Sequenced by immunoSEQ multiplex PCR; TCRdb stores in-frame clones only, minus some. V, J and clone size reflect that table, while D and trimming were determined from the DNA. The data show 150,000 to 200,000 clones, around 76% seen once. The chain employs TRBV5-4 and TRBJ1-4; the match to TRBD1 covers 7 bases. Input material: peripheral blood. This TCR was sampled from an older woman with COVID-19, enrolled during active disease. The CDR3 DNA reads TGTGCCAGCAGCTTAGGACAGGCAGGAGAAAAACTGTTTTTT. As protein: CASSLGQAGEKLFF.